This T cell receptor (beta chain) was identified in a study of cytomegalovirus exposure and HLA in healthy donors. Primers for the PCR totalled 60 Vbeta and 13 Jbeta. Only in-frame clones appear in the TCRdb table, and some are missing; sequencing was by immunoSEQ multiplex PCR. The sample holds over 150,000 clones, 75% to 90% seen once. This CDR3 comprises 14 residues. CDR1 is SGHRS, CDR2 YFSETQ, per germline. Losses at the gene ends were 2 bases for V and 3 bases for J; bases not matched to a gene: 3. This chain uses TRBV5-1 with TRBJ1-1, with 8 bases lining up with TRBD1. The origin of this receptor is a girl aged 2 to 9 in good health and CMV-seropositive. The sample taken for sequencing was PBMCs. The CDR3 spells CASSFGQGDTEAFF. CDR3 DNA sequence: TGCGCCAGCAGCTTTGGACAGGGTGACACTGAAGCTTTCTTT.